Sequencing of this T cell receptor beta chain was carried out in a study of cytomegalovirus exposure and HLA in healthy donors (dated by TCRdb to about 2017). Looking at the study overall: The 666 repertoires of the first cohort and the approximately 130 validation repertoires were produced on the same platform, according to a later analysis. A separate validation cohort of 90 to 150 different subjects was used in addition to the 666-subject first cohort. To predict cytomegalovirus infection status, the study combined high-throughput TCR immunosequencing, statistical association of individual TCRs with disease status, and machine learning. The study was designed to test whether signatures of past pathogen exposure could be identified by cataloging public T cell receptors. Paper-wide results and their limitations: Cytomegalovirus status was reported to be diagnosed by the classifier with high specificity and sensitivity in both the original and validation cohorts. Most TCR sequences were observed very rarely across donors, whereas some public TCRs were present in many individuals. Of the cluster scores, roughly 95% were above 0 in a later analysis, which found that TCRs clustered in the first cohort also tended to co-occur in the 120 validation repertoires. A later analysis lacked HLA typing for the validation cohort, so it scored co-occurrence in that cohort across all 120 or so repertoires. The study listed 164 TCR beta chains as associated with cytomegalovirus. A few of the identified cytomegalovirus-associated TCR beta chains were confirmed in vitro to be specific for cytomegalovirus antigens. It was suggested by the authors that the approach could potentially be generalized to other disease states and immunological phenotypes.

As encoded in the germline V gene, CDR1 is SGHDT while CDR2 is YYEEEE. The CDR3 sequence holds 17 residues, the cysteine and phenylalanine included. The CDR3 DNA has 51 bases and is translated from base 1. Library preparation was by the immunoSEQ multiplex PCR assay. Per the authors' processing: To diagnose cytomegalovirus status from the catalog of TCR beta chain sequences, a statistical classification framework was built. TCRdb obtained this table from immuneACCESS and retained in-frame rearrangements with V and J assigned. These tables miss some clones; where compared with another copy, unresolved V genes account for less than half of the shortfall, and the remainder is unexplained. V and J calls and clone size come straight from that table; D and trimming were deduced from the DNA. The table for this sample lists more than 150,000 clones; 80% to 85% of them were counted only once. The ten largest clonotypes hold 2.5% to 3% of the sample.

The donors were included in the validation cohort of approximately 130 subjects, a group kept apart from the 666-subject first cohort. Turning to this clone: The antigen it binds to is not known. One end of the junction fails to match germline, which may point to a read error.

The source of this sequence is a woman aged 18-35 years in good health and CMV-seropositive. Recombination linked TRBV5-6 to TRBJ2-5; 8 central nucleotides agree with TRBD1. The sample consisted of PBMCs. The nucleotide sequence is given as TGTGCCAGCAGCTTAAACTTAGGGGACAGGACCCAAGGGACCCAGTACTTC. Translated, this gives CASSLNLGDRTQGTQYF.